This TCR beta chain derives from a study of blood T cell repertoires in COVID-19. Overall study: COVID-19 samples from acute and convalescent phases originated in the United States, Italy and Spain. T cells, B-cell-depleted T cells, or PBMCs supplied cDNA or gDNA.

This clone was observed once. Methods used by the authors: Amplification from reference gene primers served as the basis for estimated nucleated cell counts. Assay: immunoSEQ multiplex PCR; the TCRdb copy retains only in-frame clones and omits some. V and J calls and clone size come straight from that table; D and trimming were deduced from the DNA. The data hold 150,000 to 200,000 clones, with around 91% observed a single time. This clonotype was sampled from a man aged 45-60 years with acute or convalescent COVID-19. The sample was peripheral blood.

This CDR3 is CSVESVGAYGYTF. DNA of the CDR3: TGCAGCGTTGAATCCGTTGGAGCCTATGGCTACACCTTC. The rearrangement joins TRBV29-1 to TRBJ1-2; D unresolved. Germline V CDR1 and CDR2: SQVTM, ANQGSEA. This CDR3 region has 13 residues. Trimming shortened V by 2 bases and J by 4 bases, and 11 bases separated the two germline ends. The variable domain in full, with the rest retrieved from reference TRBV29-1 and TRBJ1-2, is SAVISQKPSRDICQRGTSLTIQCQVDSQVTMMFWYRQQPGQSLTLIATANQGSEATYESGFVIDKFPISRPNLTFSTLTVSNMSPEDSSIYLCSVESVGAYGYTFGSGTRLTVV.